The 19 T cell receptor beta chains listed next were all sequenced from one sample in a study of early T cells in non-severe SARS-CoV-2 infection. TCRdb independently ran MiXCR on the 5' RACE reads; one entry per CDR3 protein. The table has about 20,000 distinct CDR3 sequences, around 4.8% seen once. Sequenced input: whole blood. These receptors came from an adult who was a healthcare worker with PCR-confirmed SARS-CoV-2 infection or an uninfected control (not recorded which).

This clonotype is medium-sized (0.01 to 0.1%). The chain's CDR3 is CAWSSDRYTEAFF. The CDR3, as DNA: TGTGCCTGGAGTTCCGACAGATACACTGAAGCTTTCTTT. The chain is built from TRBV30 and TRBJ1-1; D might be TRBD1 (5 bases). The V end was cut by 2 bases, the J end by 3 bases, with 10 bases between. The CDR3 has 13 residues. CDR1 is GTSNPN and CDR2 is SVGIG in the germline V gene (reference sequence).

This clonotype was recorded at least ten times. The V gene is TRBV19, the J gene TRBJ1-2; no firm D call. V was shortened by 4 bases and J by 4 bases, with 16 bases between the two germline ends. Germline assignment: CDR1 LNHDA and CDR2 SQIVND (reference sequence). The CDR3 consists of 15 residues. The CDR3 loop is CASSTKAGPSYGYTF. The CDR3 coding sequence is TGTGCCAGTAGTACCAAAGCCGGGCCCAGCTATGGCTACACCTTC.

This clonotype was counted at least ten times. The gene calls are TRBV6-5 and TRBJ2-3; 12 positions agree with TRBD2. With 6 bases clipped from V and 0 bases from J, the junction kept 1 base outside the gene matches. CDR3 length: 15 amino acids. Germline V gene data show CDR1 as MNHEY and CDR2 as SVGAGI. DNA of the CDR3: TGTGCCAGCAGAACTAGCGGGGGGAGCACAGATACGCAGTATTTT. Encoded protein: CASRTSGGSTDTQYF.

By share, this clonotype ranks as medium-sized. The chain links TRBV11-2 to TRBJ2-7; D is perhaps TRBD2 (5 bases). The V end lost 1 base, the J end lost 6 bases, and 16 bases lay between the germline ends. Germline V lookup: CDR1 SGHAT, CDR2 FQNNGV. The CDR3 is 15 amino acids. CDR3 protein: CASSLAAGLSGEQYF. For the CDR3, the DNA is TGTGCCAGCAGCTTAGCTGCAGGTCTAAGCGGCGAGCAGTACTTC.

V is TRBV7-9 and J is TRBJ1-6; 7 nucleotides line up with TRBD1. The CDR3 is 14 residues long. The V and J ends lost 5 bases and 8 bases, in that order; junction bases with no gene match: 6. Germline-derived CDR1 and CDR2 are SEHNR and FQNEAQ (reference sequence). CDR3 residues: CASSTQGVDSPLHF. The DNA of the CDR3 is TGTGCCAGCAGCACCCAGGGGGTTGATTCACCCCTCCACTTT.

This clonotype was seen a few times. The J gene is TRBJ2-2, the V gene TRBV4-3; D is unresolved. The V end lost 7 bases, the J end lost 0 bases, and 15 bases lay between the germline ends. The CDR3 contains 16 residues. The germline gives CDR1 LGHNA, CDR2 YSLEER. CDR3: CASTPGVVSNTGELFF. Written as DNA, the CDR3 is TGCGCCAGCACCCCTGGGGTAGTTTCGAACACCGGGGAGCTGTTTTTT.

This clonotype was observed many times. This chain links TRBV30 with TRBJ1-2; D gene uncertain. Germline lookup yields CDR1 GTSNPN and CDR2 SVGIG (reference sequence). The CDR3 runs 13 residues. The ends were cut back, 5 bases at V and 4 bases at J, with 14 bases in the middle. The CDR3 is CAWEPAGLYGYTF. DNA for the CDR3: TGTGCCTGGGAACCGGCGGGTCTCTATGGCTACACCTTC. Drawing the rest from reference TRBV30 and TRBJ1-2, the complete variable domain is SQTIHQWPATLVQPVGSPLSLECTVEGTSNPNLYWYRQAAGRGLQLLFYSVGIGQISSEVPQNLSASRPQDRQFILSSKKLLLSDSGFYLCAWEPAGLYGYTFGSGTRLTVV.

This clonotype was counted at least ten times. As DNA, the CDR3 is TGCAGCGTATCACGGAGCGGGTACACTGAAGCTTTCTTT. Encoded protein: CSVSRSGYTEAFF. The chain combines TRBV29-1 with TRBJ1-1, with D unresolved. Between the trimmed V and J ends, which lost 6 bases and 3 bases, there was a span of 14 bases. The CDR3 has 13 amino acids. Germline CDR1 and CDR2: SQVTM and ANQGSEA.

At least ten counts were recorded for this clonotype. This sequence joins TRBV7-9 and TRBJ2-1; 10 positions match TRBD2. The V gene's germline CDR1 is SEHNR and CDR2 FQNEAQ (reference sequence). The CDR3 runs to 17 residues. V dropped 3 bases and J dropped 4; count of bases not matched to a gene: 9. The CDR3 is CASSFTGTSDPYNEQFF. The CDR3 region has the DNA TGTGCCAGCAGCTTTACCGGGACTAGCGATCCATACAATGAGCAGTTCTTC.

This clonotype was seen at least ten times. This chain connects TRBV20-1 to TRBJ1-6; possible D gene TRBD1, 5 bases. Germline CDR1 DFQATT, CDR2 SNEGSKA (reference sequence). V shed 2 bases and J shed 6 bases, with 8 bases lying between them. The CDR3 consists of 13 residues. In nucleotides, the CDR3 is TGCAGTGCTAGAAGGGACGTTAATTCACCCCTCCACTTT. This codes for CSARRDVNSPLHF.

This clonotype was counted at least ten times. The rearrangement joins TRBV20-1 to TRBJ2-7, with 10 bases that match TRBD2. The CDR3 is 15 amino acids. V was clipped by 3 bases and J by 1 base; unmatched bases: 6. Per germline, CDR1 DFQATT and CDR2 SNEGSKA (reference sequence). CDR3 in DNA: TGCAGTGCTAGTCCACTAGCGGGACAATCCTACGAGCAGTACTTC. It translates to CSASPLAGQSYEQYF.

The genes are TRBV11-2 and TRBJ1-6; the D gene is possibly TRBD1 (5 bases). Germline CDR1 reads SGHAT; CDR2 reads FQNNGV. The CDR3 is 16 residues long. The ends were cut back, 1 base at V and 9 bases at J, with 16 bases in the middle. For the CDR3, the DNA is TGTGCCAGCAGCTTAGTGCAGCCCCATCAGGGTTCACCCCTCCACTTT. Translated, it gives CASSLVQPHQGSPLHF.

This chain uses TRBV25-1 with TRBJ1-1; 7 bases match TRBD1. The germline CDR1 and CDR2 sequences are MGHDK and SYGVNS. With V trimmed by 9 bases and J by 9 bases, 13 bases remained unmatched. CDR3 length: 13 residues. The CDR3: CASFTGTAGKAFF. Here the CDR3 DNA reads TGTGCCAGTTTTACCGGGACAGCCGGGAAAGCTTTCTTT.

In its sample, this clonotype was seen many times. The chain has TRBV20-1 and TRBJ2-7, with D tentatively TRBD2 (5 bases). Trimming removed 6 bases from V and 5 bases from J, with 14 bases in between. The CDR3 spans 12 residues. From germline, CDR1 is DFQATT and CDR2 SNEGSKA (reference sequence). The CDR3 reads CSAAKDGNEQYF. CDR3 nucleotide sequence: TGCAGTGCCGCAAAAGACGGGAACGAGCAGTACTTC.

This chain joins TRBV30 and TRBJ1-6; D call uncertain. This CDR3 region has 15 residues. Trimming removed 1 base at V and 0 bases at J, with 7 bases between. Germline V gene data show CDR1 as GTSNPN and CDR2 as SVGIG (reference sequence). The CDR3 region is CAWSGGGSYNSPLHF. Written as DNA, the CDR3 is TGTGCCTGGAGTGGAGGTGGCTCCTATAATTCACCCCTCCACTTT.

This clonotype is labeled medium-sized. The V gene is TRBV12-3 or TRBV12-4, the J gene TRBJ2-1; the D gene is possibly TRBD2 (6 bases). The CDR3 consists of 15 residues. V dropped 5 bases and J dropped 0 bases, with 11 bases sitting between them. The CDR3 DNA reads as TGTGCCAGCAGTACAAGCGGGTTCTCCTACAATGAGCAGTTCTTC. Its translation: CASSTSGFSYNEQFF.

This clonotype was seen repeatedly, ten times or more. The CDR3 reads CARSTYRVPTYNEQFF. The CDR3 DNA is TGTGCCAGAAGCACCTACAGGGTGCCCACTTATAATGAGCAGTTCTTC. The rearrangement uses TRBV5-3 and TRBJ2-1; perhaps TRBD1 as D (6 bases). TRBV5-3 is recorded as an ORF, its role being uncertain. This CDR3 region has 16 residues. V was pared by 4 bases and J by 7 bases, with 21 bases between.

This clonotype has a count of ten or more. The chain has TRBV5-1 and TRBJ2-1, with TRBD2 identical over 7 bases. Germline CDR1 reads SGHRS; CDR2 reads YFSETQ. With 4 bases clipped from V and 6 bases from J, the junction kept 10 bases outside the gene matches. This CDR3 has 15 amino acids. CDR3 residues: CASSAGLPSGNEQFF. The CDR3, as DNA: TGCGCCAGCAGCGCGGGACTACCTTCGGGCAATGAGCAGTTCTTC.

This clonotype was seen only a few times. The genes are TRBV6-6 and TRBJ1-1; perhaps TRBD1 as D (5 bases). Germline V gene data show CDR1 as MNHNY and CDR2 as SVGAGI (reference sequence). This CDR3 has 12 amino acids. V was trimmed by 5 bases and J by 4 bases, leaving 8 bases between them. The CDR3 DNA is TGTGCCAGCAGTGGGGACGGCACTGAAGCTTTCTTT. Protein: CASSGDGTEAFF.